This T cell receptor (beta chain) is from a study of cytomegalovirus exposure and HLA in healthy donors. The PCR used 60 Vbeta and 13 Jbeta primers. Clones were sequenced by immunoSEQ multiplex PCR, and TCRdb holds only the in-frame ones, with some missing. This sample yields some 85,000 clones, of which approximately 84% are seen a single time; approximately 2.4% belongs to the top ten. This CDR3 region has 14 residues. The germline V gene has CDR1 MNHEY and CDR2 SMNVEV (reference sequence). With V trimmed by 2 bases and J by 6 bases, 7 bases remained unmatched. With regard to this clone: The antigen is unknown.

Regarding the study as a whole: CMV serostatus was the only immune exposure information that was available.

J is TRBJ2-7 and V is TRBV27; 7 positions match TRBD1. Sequenced input: PBMCs. The TCR was taken from a woman aged 45-60 years in good health and CMV-seronegative. The CDR3 loop is CASSLVQGVREQYF. The CDR3 nucleotides are TGTGCCAGCAGTTTAGTTCAGGGGGTACGCGAGCAGTACTTC.